Each of the 5 T cell receptor beta chains below was sequenced from the same sample in a study of blood T cell repertoires in COVID-19. The assay was immunoSEQ multiplex PCR, and TCRdb's table has in-frame clones only and misses some. The sample yields about 240,000 clones, roughly 80% seen once. Sequencing was performed on peripheral blood. All receptors derive from a woman over 75 with acute or convalescent COVID-19.

This clone has just a few counts. The V and J genes are TRBV3-1 (or the pseudogene TRBV3-2) and TRBJ2-2; 7 bases are shared with TRBD1. The CDR3 is 14 amino acids. The V segment lost 4 bases and the J segment 4 bases; nucleotides outside the gene matches: 3. Germline-derived CDR1 and CDR2 are LGHDT and YNNKEL (reference sequence). CDR3 loop: CASSPRQGTGELFF. The CDR3 bases are TGTGCCAGCAGCCCCCGACAGGGCACCGGGGAGCTGTTTTTT.

The chain carries TRBV7-3 and TRBJ2-3; 11 positions match TRBD2. The CDR3 runs 17 residues. CDR1 and CDR2 from the germline V gene are SGHTA and FQGTGA. V trimming: 4 bases; J trimming: 0 bases; junction bases outside the gene matches: 6. The CDR3 reads CASSSRLAGSSTDTQYF. In DNA, the CDR3 is TGTGCCAGCAGCTCCAGACTAGCGGGGTCTAGCACAGATACGCAGTATTTT.

The chain recombines TRBV12-3 or TRBV12-4 with TRBJ1-2; no definite D call. V was clipped by 1 base and J by 4 bases, with 7 bases between them. This CDR3 comprises 13 residues. The CDR3 sequence: CASSLGRSYGYTF. CDR3 coding DNA: TGTGCCAGCAGTTTAGGTCGTAGCTATGGCTACACCTTC.

The rearrangement joins TRBV28 to TRBJ2-5; perhaps TRBD2 as D (6 bases). This CDR3 contains 13 residues. The germline V and J ends were trimmed by 4 bases and 1 base, with 7 bases remaining between them. Germline values: CDR1 MDHEN, CDR2 SYDVKM. The CDR3 loop reads CASSSEGQETQYF. Here the CDR3 DNA reads TGTGCCAGCAGTTCGGAGGGCCAAGAGACCCAGTACTTC.

This sequence joins TRBV28 and TRBJ2-7; 11 positions agree with TRBD2. The CDR3 has 18 residues. CDR1 MDHEN and CDR2 SYDVKM come from the germline V gene. Losses at the gene ends were 8 bases for V and 5 bases for J; bases not matched to a gene: 20. For the CDR3, the DNA is TGTGCCAGCCCCCGAATCTCTAGCGGGGGGCCCGATTGGAACGAGCAGTACTTC. Protein: CASPRISSGGPDWNEQYF.